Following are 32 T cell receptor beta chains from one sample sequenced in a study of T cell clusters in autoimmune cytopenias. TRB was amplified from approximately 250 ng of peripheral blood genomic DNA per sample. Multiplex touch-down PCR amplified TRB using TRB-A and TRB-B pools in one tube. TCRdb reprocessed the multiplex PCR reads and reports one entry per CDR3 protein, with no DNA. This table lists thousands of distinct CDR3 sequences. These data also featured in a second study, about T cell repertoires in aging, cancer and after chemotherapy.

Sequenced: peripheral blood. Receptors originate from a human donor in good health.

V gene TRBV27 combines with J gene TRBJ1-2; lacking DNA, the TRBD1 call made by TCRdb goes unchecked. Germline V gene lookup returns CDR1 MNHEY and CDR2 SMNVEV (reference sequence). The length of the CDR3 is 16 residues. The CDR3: CASSRGTGVRNYGYTF.

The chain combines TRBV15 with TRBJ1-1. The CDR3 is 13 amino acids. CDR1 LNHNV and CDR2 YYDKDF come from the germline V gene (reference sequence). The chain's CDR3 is CATSSRRSAEAFF.

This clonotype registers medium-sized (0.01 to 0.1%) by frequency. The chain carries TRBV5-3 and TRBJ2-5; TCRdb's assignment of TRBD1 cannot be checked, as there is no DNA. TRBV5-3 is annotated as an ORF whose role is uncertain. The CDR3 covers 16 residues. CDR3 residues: CARSFRRDRQQETQYF.

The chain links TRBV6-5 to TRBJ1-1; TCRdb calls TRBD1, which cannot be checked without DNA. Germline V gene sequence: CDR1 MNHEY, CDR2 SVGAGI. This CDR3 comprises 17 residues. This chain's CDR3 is CASSYSRWRQGSTEAFF.

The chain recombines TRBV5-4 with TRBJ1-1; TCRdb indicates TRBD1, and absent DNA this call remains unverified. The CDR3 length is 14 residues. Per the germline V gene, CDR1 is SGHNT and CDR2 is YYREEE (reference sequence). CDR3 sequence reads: CASRPGQMNTEAFF.

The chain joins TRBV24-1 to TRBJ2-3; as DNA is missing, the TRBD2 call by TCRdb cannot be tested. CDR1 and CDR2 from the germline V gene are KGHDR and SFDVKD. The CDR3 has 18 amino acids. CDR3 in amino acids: CATSDLPLAGVHRDTQYF.

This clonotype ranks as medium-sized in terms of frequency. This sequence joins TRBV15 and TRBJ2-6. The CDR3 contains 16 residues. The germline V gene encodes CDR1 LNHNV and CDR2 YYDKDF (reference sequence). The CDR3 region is CATSRDLYGGANVLTF.

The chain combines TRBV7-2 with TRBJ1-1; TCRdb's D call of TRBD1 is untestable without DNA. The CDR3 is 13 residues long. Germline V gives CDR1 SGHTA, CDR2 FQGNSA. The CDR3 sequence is CASSSQGGAEAFF.

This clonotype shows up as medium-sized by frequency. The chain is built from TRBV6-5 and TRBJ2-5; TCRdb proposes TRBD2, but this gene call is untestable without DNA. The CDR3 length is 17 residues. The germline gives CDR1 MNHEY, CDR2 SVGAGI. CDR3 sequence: CASSYLLTSGRLETQYF.

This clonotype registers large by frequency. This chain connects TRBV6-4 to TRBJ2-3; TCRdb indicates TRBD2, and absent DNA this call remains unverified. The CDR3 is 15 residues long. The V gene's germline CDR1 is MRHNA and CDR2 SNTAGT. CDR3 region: CASSDSAGGADTQYF.

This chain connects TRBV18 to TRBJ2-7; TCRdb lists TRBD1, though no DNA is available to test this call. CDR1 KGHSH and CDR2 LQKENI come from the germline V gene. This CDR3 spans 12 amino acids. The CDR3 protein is CASSPDSYEQYF.

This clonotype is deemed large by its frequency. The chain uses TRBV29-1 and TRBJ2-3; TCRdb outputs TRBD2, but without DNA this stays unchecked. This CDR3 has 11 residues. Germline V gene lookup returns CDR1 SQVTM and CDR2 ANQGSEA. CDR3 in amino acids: CSVEREDTQYF.

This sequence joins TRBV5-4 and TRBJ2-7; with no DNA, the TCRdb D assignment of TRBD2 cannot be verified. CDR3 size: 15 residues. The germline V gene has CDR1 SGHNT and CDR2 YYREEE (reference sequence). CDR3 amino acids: CASSFMAIPTEEQYF.

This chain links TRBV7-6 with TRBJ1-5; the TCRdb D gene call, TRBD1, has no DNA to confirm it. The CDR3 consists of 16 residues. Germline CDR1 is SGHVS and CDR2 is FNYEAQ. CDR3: CASSLGDRVSNQPQHF.

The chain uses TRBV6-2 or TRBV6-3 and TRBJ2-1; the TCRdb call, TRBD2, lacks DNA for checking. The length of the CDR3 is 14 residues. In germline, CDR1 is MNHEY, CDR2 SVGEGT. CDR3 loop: CASRGLARYNEQFF.

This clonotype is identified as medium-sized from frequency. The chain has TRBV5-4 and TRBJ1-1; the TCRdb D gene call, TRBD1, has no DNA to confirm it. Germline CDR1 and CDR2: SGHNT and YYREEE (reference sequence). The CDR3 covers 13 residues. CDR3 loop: CASSPQNRAEAFF.

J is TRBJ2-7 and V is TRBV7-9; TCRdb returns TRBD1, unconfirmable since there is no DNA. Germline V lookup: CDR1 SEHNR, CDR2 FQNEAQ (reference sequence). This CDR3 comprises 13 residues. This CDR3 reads CASSLGGGTEQYF.

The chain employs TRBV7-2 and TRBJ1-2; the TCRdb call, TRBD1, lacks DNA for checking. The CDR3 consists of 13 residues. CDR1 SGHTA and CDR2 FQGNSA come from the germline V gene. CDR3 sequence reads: CASSVGTGVGYTF.

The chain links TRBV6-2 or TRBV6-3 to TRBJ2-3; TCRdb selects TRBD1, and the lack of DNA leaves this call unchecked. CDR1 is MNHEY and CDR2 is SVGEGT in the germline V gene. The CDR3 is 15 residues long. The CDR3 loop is CASSPWGREADTQYF.

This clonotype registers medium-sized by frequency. CDR3 region: CASSDQRMDTQYF. This chain uses TRBV6-4 with TRBJ2-3. The CDR3 is 13 residues long. The germline CDR1 and CDR2 sequences are MRHNA and SNTAGT.

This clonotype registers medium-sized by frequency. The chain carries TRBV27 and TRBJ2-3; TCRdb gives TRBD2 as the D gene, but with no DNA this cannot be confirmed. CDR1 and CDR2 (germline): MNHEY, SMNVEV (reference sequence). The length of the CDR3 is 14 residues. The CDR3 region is CASSTSGSTDTQYF.

CDR3 sequence reads: CASSRYETGGYEQYF. J is TRBJ2-7 and V is TRBV6-5; as DNA is missing, the TRBD1 call by TCRdb cannot be tested. Germline-derived CDR1 and CDR2 are MNHEY and SVGAGI. CDR3 size: 15 residues.

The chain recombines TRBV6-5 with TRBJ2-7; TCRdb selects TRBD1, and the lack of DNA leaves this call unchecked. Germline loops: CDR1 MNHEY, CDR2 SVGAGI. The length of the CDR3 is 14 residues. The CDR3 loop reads CASSYFKGASEQYF.

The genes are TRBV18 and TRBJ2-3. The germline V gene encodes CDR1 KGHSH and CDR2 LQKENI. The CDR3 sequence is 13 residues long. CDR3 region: CASSPLETDTQYF.

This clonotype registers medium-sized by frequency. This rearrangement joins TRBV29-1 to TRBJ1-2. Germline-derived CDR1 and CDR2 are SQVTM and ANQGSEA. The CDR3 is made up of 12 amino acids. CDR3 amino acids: CSVGGLGRGYTF.

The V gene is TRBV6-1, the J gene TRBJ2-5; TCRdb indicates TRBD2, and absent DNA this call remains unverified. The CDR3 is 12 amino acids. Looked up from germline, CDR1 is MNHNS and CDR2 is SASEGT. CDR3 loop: CASCPREETQYF.

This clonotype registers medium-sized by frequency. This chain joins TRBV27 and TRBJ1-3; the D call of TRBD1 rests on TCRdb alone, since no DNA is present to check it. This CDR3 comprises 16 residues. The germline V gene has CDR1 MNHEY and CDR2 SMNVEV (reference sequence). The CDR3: CASSSSTGGFGNTIYF.

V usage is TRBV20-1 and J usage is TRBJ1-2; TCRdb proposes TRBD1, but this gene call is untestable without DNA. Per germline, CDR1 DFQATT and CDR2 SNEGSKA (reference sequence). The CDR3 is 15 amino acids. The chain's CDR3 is CSASSAGTDLWGYTF.

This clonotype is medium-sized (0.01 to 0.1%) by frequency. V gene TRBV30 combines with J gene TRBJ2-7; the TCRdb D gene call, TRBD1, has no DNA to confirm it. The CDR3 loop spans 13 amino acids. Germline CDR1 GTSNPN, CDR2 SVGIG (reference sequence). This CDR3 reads CAWSRTGVGEQYF.

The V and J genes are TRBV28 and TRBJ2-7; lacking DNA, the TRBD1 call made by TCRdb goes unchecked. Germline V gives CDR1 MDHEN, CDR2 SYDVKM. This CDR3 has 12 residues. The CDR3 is CASIDRGGKQYF. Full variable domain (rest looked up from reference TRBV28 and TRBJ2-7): DVKVTQSSRYLVKRTGEKVFLECVQDMDHENMFWYRQDPGLGLRLIYFSYDVKMKEKGDIPEGYSVSREKKERFSLILESASTNQTSMYLCASIDRGGKQYFGPGTRLTVT.

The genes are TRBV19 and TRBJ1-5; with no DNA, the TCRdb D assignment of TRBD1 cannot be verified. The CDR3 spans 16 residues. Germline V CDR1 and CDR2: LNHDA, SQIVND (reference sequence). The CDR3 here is CASSIGRGYSNQPQHF.

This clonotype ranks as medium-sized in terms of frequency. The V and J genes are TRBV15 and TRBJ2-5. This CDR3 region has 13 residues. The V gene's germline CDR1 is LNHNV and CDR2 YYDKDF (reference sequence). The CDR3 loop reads CATSRDLGETQYF.